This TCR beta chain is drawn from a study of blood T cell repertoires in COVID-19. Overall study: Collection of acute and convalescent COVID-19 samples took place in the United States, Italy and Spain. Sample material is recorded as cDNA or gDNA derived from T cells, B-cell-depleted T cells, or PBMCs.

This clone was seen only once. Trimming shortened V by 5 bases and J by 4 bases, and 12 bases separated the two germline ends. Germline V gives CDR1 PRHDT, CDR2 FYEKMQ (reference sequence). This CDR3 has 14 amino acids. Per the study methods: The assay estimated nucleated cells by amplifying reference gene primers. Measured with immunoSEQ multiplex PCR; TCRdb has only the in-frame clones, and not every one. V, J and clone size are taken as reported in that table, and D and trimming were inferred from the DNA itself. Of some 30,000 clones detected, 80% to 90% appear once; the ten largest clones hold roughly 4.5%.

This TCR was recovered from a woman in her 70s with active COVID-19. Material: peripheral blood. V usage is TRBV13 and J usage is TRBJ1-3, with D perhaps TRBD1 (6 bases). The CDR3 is CASSPIQGGNTIYF. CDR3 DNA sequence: TGTGCCAGCAGCCCCATACAGGGAGGAAACACCATATATTTT.